The present entry profiles one TCR beta chain with its context. This entry is derived from a study of shared T cell receptors in the human thymus. This table comes from immunoSEQ multiplex PCR, and its TCRdb copy is limited to in-frame clones, with some not included. The sample has more than 550,000 clones, approximately 85% seen once; the top ten hold over 0.008%. V was trimmed by 5 bases and J by 3 bases, leaving 11 bases between them. The CDR3 extends over 13 amino acids. Germline CDR1 is MDHEN and CDR2 is SYDVKM. The sample also formed part of further work on human thymus T cells. According to that study: Thymus was obtained from resections taken during corrective heart surgery. V and J gene usage appeared biased in thymic and blood repertoires.

Sequenced: thymocytes. This chain joins TRBV28 and TRBJ2-7, with TRBD2 as a possible D gene (5 bases). The sequence was obtained from a girl less than two years old with a congenital heart defect. The CDR3 protein is CASSVGENYEQYF. CDR3 in DNA: TGTGCCAGCAGTGTGGGAGAGAACTACGAGCAGTACTTC.